Below, 17 T cell receptor beta chains from the same sample are listed, as sequenced in a study of T cells after yellow fever vaccination. TCRdb fed the 5' RACE reads into MiXCR, producing one record per CDR3 protein. The data contain some 560,000 distinct CDR3 sequences, under 25% of them singletons. Sample: PBMCs, taken 15 days after the yellow fever booster vaccination. The receptors originated from a man younger than 40 who received the YFV17D yellow fever vaccine.

This chain connects TRBV29-1 to TRBJ2-1; D possibly corresponds to TRBD2 (5 bases). V lost 5 bases and J lost 6, with 20 bases in between. CDR1 and CDR2 from the germline V gene are SQVTM and ANQGSEA. The CDR3 runs to 15 residues. CDR3 DNA: TGCAGCGTTCCTGGACTTTCCGTAGTCGGCAATGAGCAGTTCTTC. Amino acids: CSVPGLSVVGNEQFF.

This clonotype was observed at least ten times. The chain carries TRBV25-1 and TRBJ2-7; 10 nucleotides match TRBD1. The germline V gene has CDR1 MGHDK and CDR2 SYGVNS. The CDR3 totals 15 residues. The ends lost 3 bases at V and 2 bases at J; junction bases unmatched: 4. The CDR3 nucleotides are TGTGCCAGCAGTGACACCGGGACAGGGGCCTACGAGCAGTACTTC. It translates to CASSDTGTGAYEQYF.

This clonotype was seen more than once but under ten times. This chain uses TRBV12-3 or TRBV12-4 with TRBJ2-7, with a possible D match to TRBD1 (6 bases). V dropped 2 bases and J dropped 5 bases, with 19 bases sitting between them. There are 16 residues in the CDR3. CDR3 nucleotide sequence: TGTGCCAGCAGTTTATTCACGGGACATCGCGCCCACGAGCAGTACTTC. This translates into CASSLFTGHRAHEQYF.

A few counts support this clonotype. The rearrangement uses TRBV5-1 and TRBJ2-3, with TRBD2 identical over 11 bases. This CDR3 has 15 amino acids. Germline V gives CDR1 SGHRS, CDR2 YFSETQ. The V and J ends lost 3 bases and 10 bases, in that order; junction bases with no gene match: 10. For the CDR3, the DNA is TGCGCCAGCAGCTCCCTAGCGGGAGGTTTAGAGGCGCAGTATTTT. This translates into CASSSLAGGLEAQYF.

A few counts support this clonotype. The chain combines TRBV5-5 with TRBJ2-5, with no clear D. The germline CDR1 and CDR2 sequences are SGHKS and YYEKEE (reference sequence). This CDR3 has 14 amino acids. Trimming removed 2 bases from V and 3 bases from J, with 11 bases in between. The CDR3, as DNA: TGTGCCAGCAGCTTTTGGGGTACAGAAGAGACCCAGTACTTC. It translates to CASSFWGTEETQYF.

This clonotype was recorded a few times. The V call is TRBV27, the J call TRBJ2-7; TRBD2 aligns across 10 bases. Germline values: CDR1 MNHEY, CDR2 SMNVEV (reference sequence). V trimming: 2 bases; J trimming: 6 bases; junction bases outside the gene matches: 7. This CDR3 region has 15 residues. The CDR3 nucleotides read TGTGCCAGCAGTTTAGTGGGACTAGCGCCGACCGAGCAGTACTTC. Protein product: CASSLVGLAPTEQYF.

This clonotype has a handful of counts. The chain is built from TRBV20-1 and TRBJ1-1, with TRBD1 identical over 8 bases. Germline loops: CDR1 DFQATT, CDR2 SNEGSKA (reference sequence). The V gene end was trimmed by 0 bases and the J gene end by 7 bases; junction bases not matched to a gene: 7. CDR3 length equals 14 residues. CDR3 residues: CSARDSTGTGEAFF. DNA of the CDR3: TGCAGTGCTAGAGATAGTACCGGGACAGGTGAAGCTTTCTTT.

The CDR3 nucleotides read TGTGCCAGCAGCTTGAGAGGTTCCGGTAACACTGAAGCTTTCTTT. This translates into CASSLRGSGNTEAFF. The rearrangement joins TRBV5-6 to TRBJ1-1; D unclear. This CDR3 is built from 15 residues. V was shortened by 1 base and J by 2 bases, with 12 bases between the two germline ends. CDR1 is SGHDT, CDR2 YYEEEE, per germline.

This chain joins TRBV20-1 and TRBJ2-3, with 11 bases identical to TRBD2. Germline loops: CDR1 DFQATT, CDR2 SNEGSKA (reference sequence). V gave up 5 bases and J gave up 4 bases; unmatched junction bases: 8. This CDR3 contains 15 residues. The CDR3 DNA reads as TGCAGTGCTGTCCCGACTAGCGGGATCGCAGATACGCAGTATTTT. It is translated as CSAVPTSGIADTQYF.

This clonotype was observed a few times. The rearrangement uses TRBV6-1 and TRBJ2-2, with D perhaps TRBD2 (5 bases). The CDR3 is made up of 14 amino acids. V shed 6 bases and J shed 5 bases, with 13 bases lying between them. Germline-derived CDR1 and CDR2 are MNHNS and SASEGT. Here the CDR3 reads CASREALMTGELFF. The CDR3 DNA reads TGTGCCAGCAGGGAGGCTCTGATGACCGGGGAGCTGTTTTTT.

The chain couples TRBV7-9 to TRBJ2-7; possibly TRBD2 for D (7 bases). The germline V gene has CDR1 SEHNR and CDR2 FQNEAQ (reference sequence). V dropped 3 bases and J dropped 5 bases, with 17 bases sitting between them. CDR3 length: 15 residues. The CDR3 DNA follows: TGTGCCAGCAGCTTCAGGGGAGGGGGGGCCCACGAGCAGTACTTC. Protein sequence: CASSFRGGGAHEQYF. Full variable domain (outside the CDR3, taken from reference TRBV7-9 and TRBJ2-7): DTGVSQNPRHKITKRGQNVTFRCDPISEHNRLYWYRQTLGQGPEFLTYFQNEAQLEKSRLLSDRFSAERPKGSFSTLEIQRTEQGDSAMYLCASSFRGGGAHEQYFGPGTRLTVT.

In this sample, this clonotype turned up a few times. The chain joins TRBV7-9 to TRBJ2-2; D remains unclear. This CDR3 contains 14 residues. The germline gives CDR1 SEHNR, CDR2 FQNEAQ (reference sequence). Trimming took 3 bases from V and 0 from J, leaving 5 bases between them. The DNA for the CDR3 is TGTGCCAGCAGCTTCACAGCGAACACCGGGGAGCTGTTTTTT. It codes for CASSFTANTGELFF.

This clonotype was detected once. This may be a read error: a much more frequent sequence differs by one nucleotide. The chain recombines TRBV7-9 with TRBJ2-5; D is possibly TRBD1 or TRBD2 (5 bases each). Germline CDR1 is SEHNR and CDR2 is FQNEAQ (reference sequence). This CDR3 has 14 residues. The CDR3 DNA is TGTGCCAGCAGCTTCGGGACGAGCCAAGAGACCGAGTACTTC. Its translation is CASSFGTSQETEYF. Complete variable domain (other parts from reference TRBV7-9 and TRBJ2-5): DTGVSQNPRHKITKRGQNVTFRCDPISEHNRLYWYRQTLGQGPEFLTYFQNEAQLEKSRLLSDRFSAERPKGSFSTLEIQRTEQGDSAMYLCASSFGTSQETEYFGPGTRLLVL.

The chain couples TRBV5-1 to TRBJ2-1, with 11 bases aligning to TRBD2. This CDR3 is 15 amino acids long. Trimming took 0 bases from V and 7 from J; bases not matched to a gene: 3. The germline gives CDR1 SGHRS, CDR2 YFSETQ. The CDR3 nucleotides read TGCGCCAGCAGCTTGGAACTAGCGGGAGTTAATGAGCAGTTCTTC. It yields the protein CASSLELAGVNEQFF.

This clonotype was picked up a small number of times. The chain is built from TRBV5-1 and TRBJ2-2; perhaps TRBD1 as D (6 bases). This CDR3 contains 15 residues. V lost 4 bases and J lost 0, with 10 bases in between. CDR1 SGHRS and CDR2 YFSETQ come from the germline V gene. The CDR3 DNA is TGCGCCAGCAGCCAAGGACAGACGAACACCGGGGAGCTGTTTTTT. Its protein product is CASSQGQTNTGELFF.

Only a few counts were recorded for this clonotype. This rearrangement joins TRBV7-6 to TRBJ2-2; 10 nucleotides agree with TRBD2. The CDR3 loop spans 18 amino acids. V shed 4 bases and J 0 bases; nucleotides not matched to a gene: 8. Per germline, CDR1 SGHVS and CDR2 FNYEAQ. The CDR3 is CASSSPNSGRTNTGELFF. Here the CDR3 DNA reads TGTGCCAGCAGCTCGCCCAATAGCGGGAGGACGAACACCGGGGAGCTGTTTTTT. Supplemented by reference TRBV7-6 and TRBJ2-2, the full variable domain reads GAGVSQSPRYKVTKRGQDVALRCDPISGHVSLYWYRQALGQGPEFLTYFNYEAQQDKSGLPNDRFSAERPEGSISTLTIQRTEQRDSAMYRCASSSPNSGRTNTGELFFGEGSRLTVL.

The gene calls are TRBV7-2 and TRBJ2-3; D possibly uses TRBD1 or TRBD2 (5 bases each). The CDR3 runs 14 residues. Germline CDR1 SGHTA, CDR2 FQGNSA. V was cut by 8 bases and J by 4 bases, with 16 bases left in between. The chain's CDR3 is CASVTHGAADTQYF. The CDR3 DNA reads TGTGCCAGCGTGACGCACGGGGCTGCAGATACGCAGTATTTT.